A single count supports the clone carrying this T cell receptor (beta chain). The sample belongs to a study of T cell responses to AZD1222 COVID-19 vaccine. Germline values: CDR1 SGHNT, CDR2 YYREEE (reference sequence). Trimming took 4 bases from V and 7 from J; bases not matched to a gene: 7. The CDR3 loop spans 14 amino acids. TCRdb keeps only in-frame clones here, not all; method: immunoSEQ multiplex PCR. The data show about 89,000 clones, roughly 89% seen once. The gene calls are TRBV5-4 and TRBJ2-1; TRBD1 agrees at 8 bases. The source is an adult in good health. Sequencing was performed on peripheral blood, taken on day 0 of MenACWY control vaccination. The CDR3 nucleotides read TGTGCCAGCAGCCAGCAGGGGGCGGGGAATGAGCAGTTCTTC. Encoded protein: CASSQQGAGNEQFF.